This TCR beta chain was captured by sequencing in a study of T cell clones after liver transplantation. General observations from the study: Low donor cell numbers restricted donor-reactive repertoire measurement in two subjects. A significant post-transplant drop in circulating graft-donor-reactive CD4 TCRbeta sequences occurred in most of the 8 subjects.

V lost 3 bases to trimming and J lost 7 bases; unmatched junction nucleotides: 3. This CDR3 comprises 14 residues. Germline CDR1 MGHDK, CDR2 SYGVNS. Concerning this clone: Its antigen is as yet unknown.

The data were produced by immunoSEQ multiplex PCR, yet TCRdb's version contains in-frame clones alone and is incomplete. The sample records tens of thousands of clones, more than 65% being singletons. The TCR sequence derives from a human patient who received a liver transplant. Some T cells may have originated in the graft donor. Sequenced material: CD8+ T cells from blood, taken around 54 months after liver transplant. The chain couples TRBV25-1 to TRBJ1-5, with 10 bases fitting TRBD1. The CDR3 sequence: CASSETGGWQPQHF. As DNA, the CDR3 is TGTGCCAGCAGTGAGACAGGGGGCTGGCAGCCCCAGCATTTT.